This T cell receptor beta chain was identified in a study of CD4 and CD8 cells across lung adenocarcinoma regions. TCRdb re-derived calls from the PCR reads in MiXCR, one entry per CDR3 protein. This sample has approximately 24,000 distinct CDR3 sequences, with 45% to 50% found just once. Donors had localized lung adenocarcinoma, a non-small cell lung cancer. Germline assignment: CDR1 MNHNS and CDR2 SASEGT. Trimming pared 6 bases from V and 2 bases from J, leaving 24 bases between. This CDR3 spans 18 amino acids. The receptor was isolated from a male donor with lung adenocarcinoma. The CD4 and CD8 labels of this study may be unreliable. The chain combines TRBV6-1 with TRBJ2-3; D perhaps matches TRBD1 (5 bases). The sequencing sample was made of CD8+ T cells from the center of a lung tumor. The CDR3 region has the DNA TGTGCCAGCAGGCATCCGACTCGGTGGGGCCCCCACACAGATACGCAGTATTTT. Protein product: CASRHPTRWGPHTDTQYF.